The 27 T cell receptor beta chains in this list originate from one sample, sequenced in a study of blood T cells in healthy people across ages (dated by TCRdb to about 2015). Libraries were made using 5' RACE. The run used an Illumina HiSeq 2500. A second PCR of roughly 7 to 11 cycles was performed with a sample-barcoded 5' primer and a J-beta primer mix. The public reads were reanalyzed by TCRdb: fastp trimming at Q25, MiXCR alignment, in-frame beta chains only. Identical CDR3 protein sequences are pooled into one entry, listed with their most common genes and DNA. This sample gives hundreds of thousands of distinct CDR3 sequences in total; about a quarter of them show up just once. Roughly 3.1% of the sample lies in the top ten. These data also featured in a second study, about T cells of mothers and their children.

Sequenced sample: blood. Receptors originate from a boy younger than 18 in good health.

The chain is built from TRBV7-9 and TRBJ2-3, with unresolved D. Per germline, CDR1 SEHNR and CDR2 FQNEAQ (reference sequence). The V end lost 8 bases, the J end lost 2 bases, and 8 bases lay between the germline ends. The CDR3 extends over 12 amino acids. In DNA form, the CDR3 reads TGTGCCAGCCGCCTGGTCACAGATACGCAGTATTTT. Protein sequence: CASRLVTDTQYF.

This clonotype has only one observation. The chain links TRBV27 to TRBJ2-1; 8 bases are shared with TRBD1. Trimming removed 7 bases from V and 7 bases from J; junction bases left unmatched: 9. Germline CDR1 MNHEY, CDR2 SMNVEV (reference sequence). The CDR3 sequence is 14 residues long. CDR3 in amino acids: CASMRQGAWNEQFF. The CDR3, as DNA: TGTGCCAGCATGAGGCAGGGGGCTTGGAATGAGCAGTTCTTC.

This clonotype was observed a few times. V is TRBV28 and J is TRBJ2-5, with a tentative D call TRBD1 (5 bases). The last part of the DNA fits TRBJ2-1 better; the J call may be wrong. The CDR3 sequence is 12 residues long. CDR1 and CDR2 (germline): MDHEN, SYDVKM. CDR3 in amino acids: CASSSPGLEQFF. The DNA for the CDR3 is TGTGCCAGCAGTTCCCCAGGGCTTGAGCAGTTCTTC.

This clonotype showed up just once. This chain connects TRBV3-1 to TRBJ2-7; D uncertain. V lost 4 bases and J 8 bases, leaving 9 bases between the germline ends. CDR3 size: 11 residues. The germline gives CDR1 LGHDT, CDR2 YNNKEL (reference sequence). The CDR3 DNA follows: TGTGCCAGCAGCCTTTCTACGCAGCAGTACTTC. It translates to CASSLSTQQYF.

This clonotype was seen a few times. The rearrangement joins TRBV10-3 to TRBJ2-7; D is ambiguous. CDR1 and CDR2 from the germline V gene are ENHRY and SYGVKD. The CDR3 consists of 16 residues. Trimming left V 3 bases short and J 3 bases short, with 18 bases between. CDR3 region: CAISDSLGLGNYEQYF. CDR3 bases: TGTGCCATCAGTGATTCCCTCGGGTTGGGGAACTACGAGCAGTACTTC.

This chain uses TRBV11-2 with TRBJ2-7, with D possibly called TRBD1 or TRBD2 (5 bases each). The germline gives CDR1 SGHAT, CDR2 FQNNGV. The CDR3 consists of 20 residues. V gave up 5 bases and J gave up 9 bases, with 38 bases separating them. The CDR3 sequence: CASSGLRSTSGRPLSFVQYF. The DNA of the CDR3 is TGTGCCAGCAGCGGCTTACGATCCACCTCGGGGCGGCCTTTAAGTTTCGTGCAGTACTTC.

The rearrangement uses TRBV14 and TRBJ2-1; no clear D gene. Germline V gives CDR1 SGHDN, CDR2 FVKESK. The CDR3 loop spans 9 amino acids. Trimming removed 0 bases from V and 12 bases from J, with 0 bases in between. The CDR3 region is CASSQEQFF. CDR3 bases: TGTGCCAGCAGCCAAGAGCAGTTCTTC.

Of note for this clonotype: A junction end diverges from the germline sequence, so it may reflect a read error. The chain employs TRBV25-1 and TRBJ2-5; D is ambiguous. The CDR3 is 12 amino acids. CDR1 is MGHDK, CDR2 SYGVNS, per germline. CDR3 coding DNA: TGTGCCAGCAGTGAATTAACTGAGACCCAGTGCTTC. It is translated as CASSELTETQCF.

The table lists this clonotype with a few counts. The chain has TRBV6-1 and TRBJ2-5, with D tentatively TRBD2 (7 bases). Deletions cut 6 bases from V and 4 bases from J, with 21 bases between. The CDR3 length is 16 residues. CDR1 and CDR2 from the germline V gene are MNHNS and SASEGT. CDR3 bases: TGTGCCAGCAGCCACCGGGTCGCGGGGGCGCGAGAGACCCAGTACTTC. This translates into CASSHRVAGARETQYF.

The chain couples TRBV5-1 to TRBJ2-5; the D gene is possibly TRBD1 (5 bases). The CDR3 has 15 residues. Trimming shortened V by 0 bases and J by 5 bases, and 14 bases separated the two germline ends. From germline, CDR1 is SGHRS and CDR2 YFSETQ. The CDR3 coding sequence is TGCGCCAGCAGCTTGGAGGCAGGGATAGGGGAGACCCAGTACTTC. This sequence encodes CASSLEAGIGETQYF.

The rearrangement uses TRBV6-6 and TRBJ2-2; 9 bases are shared with TRBD1. J was trimmed by 5 bases and V by 6 bases; bases with no gene match: 4. Germline V gene data show CDR1 as MNHNY and CDR2 as SVGAGI (reference sequence). CDR3 size: 14 residues. The CDR3 region has the DNA TGTGCCAGCAGAGACAGGGGGGGAACCGGGGAGCTGTTTTTT. Residues: CASRDRGGTGELFF.

This chain links TRBV27 with TRBJ2-7; D possibly corresponds to TRBD1 (6 bases). This CDR3 contains 14 residues. Trimming stripped 6 bases from V and 3 bases from J, with 15 bases between. Germline assignment: CDR1 MNHEY and CDR2 SMNVEV (reference sequence). The CDR3 is CASSTGPSLYEQYF. The CDR3 region has the DNA TGTGCCAGCAGCACAGGGCCTTCCCTCTACGAGCAGTACTTC.

V and J are TRBV29-1 and TRBJ2-3, with a tentative D call TRBD2 (5 bases). CDR3 length equals 14 residues. Germline-derived CDR1 and CDR2 are SQVTM and ANQGSEA. Trimming took off 1 base at V and 7 bases at J, with 15 bases between the two ends. This chain's CDR3 is CSVEGVARGHTQYF. CDR3 bases: TGCAGCGTTGAAGGGGTAGCGCGCGGCCATACGCAGTATTTT.

This clonotype has just a few counts. J is TRBJ2-1 and V is TRBV12-3 or TRBV12-4; 11 nucleotides agree with TRBD1. J was trimmed by 7 bases and V by 6 bases; bases with no gene match: 8. This CDR3 is built from 15 residues. The CDR3 loop reads CASSREGQGGNEQFF. The CDR3 DNA is TGTGCCAGCAGCCGCGAGGGACAGGGGGGAAATGAGCAGTTCTTC.

A few counts support this clonotype. This chain links TRBV28 with TRBJ2-7; D is undetermined. This CDR3 has 13 residues. Trimming removed 3 bases from V and 3 bases from J, with 9 bases in between. CDR1 and CDR2 (germline): MDHEN, SYDVKM. CDR3 DNA: TGTGCCAGCAGTTTTTCAGACAACTACGAGCAGTACTTC. Protein: CASSFSDNYEQYF.

The table lists this clonotype with a few counts. V is TRBV10-3 and J is TRBJ2-3; 10 bases are shared with TRBD2. With V trimmed by 6 bases and J by 0 bases, 6 bases remained unmatched. The CDR3 has 16 residues. Germline V lookup: CDR1 ENHRY, CDR2 SYGVKD. The CDR3 is CAIRASGGVSTDTQYF. CDR3 in DNA: TGTGCCATCAGGGCTAGCGGGGGAGTGAGCACAGATACGCAGTATTTT.

The rearrangement joins TRBV6-5 to TRBJ2-5; TRBD2 matches at 8 bases. The J call may be mistaken, given a closer DNA end match to TRBJ2-7. From germline, CDR1 is MNHEY and CDR2 SVGAGI. This CDR3 is 15 amino acids long. In DNA form, the CDR3 reads TGTGCCAGCAGCCGGACTAGCCGGATATCCTACGAGCAGTACTTC. Protein: CASSRTSRISYEQYF.

A few counts support this clonotype. The genes are TRBV28 and TRBJ1-4, with 12 nucleotides matching TRBD1. This CDR3 is 17 amino acids long. The V segment lost 6 bases and the J segment 8 bases; nucleotides outside the gene matches: 13. Germline CDR1 reads MDHEN; CDR2 reads SYDVKM. CDR3 bases: TGTGCCAGCAGCCCAGGGGGGACAGGGGGCTTACTGGAAAAACTGTTTTTT. This encodes CASSPGGTGGLLEKLFF.

This clonotype was counted once. The V gene is TRBV12-3 or TRBV12-4, the J gene TRBJ2-7; TRBD1 might be the D (6 bases). This CDR3 region has 15 residues. V lost 3 bases and J 0 bases, leaving 12 bases between the germline ends. The CDR3 sequence: CASSFGQRTSYEQYF. The CDR3, as DNA: TGTGCCAGCAGTTTTGGACAGCGGACCTCCTACGAGCAGTACTTC.

This clonotype was seen more than once but under ten times. The genes are TRBV29-1 and TRBJ2-3; 7 bases map to TRBD2. The CDR3 is 14 residues long. V lost 1 base and J lost 1; bases outside the gene matches: 2. CDR1 and CDR2 from the germline V gene are SQVTM and ANQGSEA. CDR3 region: CSVEGLAGTDTQYF. The CDR3 DNA reads as TGCAGCGTTGAAGGTCTAGCGGGCACAGATACGCAGTATTTT.

This clonotype showed up just a few times. This sequence joins TRBV6-6 and TRBJ2-5; D not resolved. CDR3 length equals 13 residues. CDR1 and CDR2 (germline): MNHNY, SVGAGI (reference sequence). V lost 7 bases and J 5 bases, leaving 14 bases between the germline ends. CDR3 sequence: CASTSPGEETQYF. In DNA, the CDR3 is TGTGCCAGCACCTCTCCCGGCGAGGAGACCCAGTACTTC.

The rearrangement links TRBV3-1 to TRBJ2-5; TRBD2 matches 10 bases. The J call may be mistaken, given a closer DNA end match to TRBJ2-7. Germline V gene sequence: CDR1 LGHDT, CDR2 YNNKEL (reference sequence). CDR3 length: 16 residues. DNA of the CDR3: TGTGCCAGCAGCCAAGTCGGGCTAGCGGGGGACTACGAGCAGTACTTC. Protein product: CASSQVGLAGDYEQYF.

This clonotype showed up just a few times. The chain combines TRBV6-5 with TRBJ2-7; D possibly matches TRBD1 or TRBD2 (5 bases each). The V end lost 4 bases, the J end lost 1 base, and 14 bases lay between the germline ends. Germline assignment: CDR1 MNHEY and CDR2 SVGAGI. The CDR3 has 15 amino acids. The CDR3 DNA reads TGTGCCAGCAGTTCCGGGACGGCAGCTTCCTACGAGCAGTACTTC. Protein sequence: CASSSGTAASYEQYF.

The chain uses TRBV5-1 and TRBJ2-7, with a weak D call TRBD2 (6 bases). The V gene lost 0 bases and the J gene lost 5 bases, with 12 bases spanning the gap. This CDR3 has 14 residues. Germline CDR1 and CDR2: SGHRS and YFSETQ. The CDR3 nucleotides read TGCGCCAGCAGCTTGGGGGACTCGGGGCACGAGCAGTACTTC. It translates to CASSLGDSGHEQYF.

This clonotype was counted between two and nine times. The rearrangement links TRBV6-6 to TRBJ1-1, with D perhaps matching TRBD1 (6 bases). The CDR3 totals 15 residues. Trimming shortened V by 8 bases and J by 2 bases, and 18 bases separated the two germline ends. Looked up from germline, CDR1 is MNHNY and CDR2 is SVGAGI (reference sequence). Here the CDR3 DNA reads TGTGCCAGCTCTTCCAGAGCAGGGGTAAACACTGAAGCTTTCTTT. It encodes CASSSRAGVNTEAFF.

V gene TRBV24-1 combines with J gene TRBJ2-3; weak D call: TRBD1 (5 bases). Trimming removed 0 bases from V and 3 bases from J, with 9 bases in between. Germline assignment: CDR1 KGHDR and CDR2 SFDVKD. The CDR3 totals 15 residues. DNA for the CDR3: TGTGCCACCAGTGATTTGGACAGCCCTACAGATACGCAGTATTTT. Translated: CATSDLDSPTDTQYF.

The chain carries TRBV28 and TRBJ2-1; 10 bases align to TRBD2. The J call is uncertain, as TRBJ2-5 better fits the DNA end. The CDR3 runs 14 residues. Germline lookup yields CDR1 MDHEN and CDR2 SYDVKM. CDR3: CASSLFSLAGDQYF. The CDR3 coding sequence is TGTGCCAGCAGTTTATTTTCCCTAGCGGGAGACCAGTACTTC.